These 32 T cell receptor beta chains share one sample of origin, sequenced in a study of T cell repertoires in cytomegalovirus infection. TCRdb re-called the reads through MiXCR, storing one row per CDR3 protein. The table includes about 280,000 distinct CDR3 sequences, about 20% detected once. Their antigens are not known. The source was cultured PBMCs, collected from culture after CMV antigen stimulation. Receptors were obtained from a human donor in good health (CMV status not recorded). Some clones in this sample may be carry-over from other donors' samples.

This clonotype came up a few times. The chain couples TRBV29-1 to TRBJ1-2; tentative D call: TRBD1 (6 bases). The germline V gene has CDR1 SQVTM and CDR2 ANQGSEA. This CDR3 region has 11 residues. CDR3 coding DNA: TGCACCATGCGGACAGCCTTCGGCTACACCTTC. Translation gives CTMRTAFGYTF.

This clonotype was observed at least ten times. The chain has TRBV7-9 and TRBJ2-7; D is unresolved. Between the trimmed V and J ends, which lost 6 bases and 1 base, there was a span of 4 bases. Germline values: CDR1 SEHNR, CDR2 FQNEAQ (reference sequence). This CDR3 comprises 11 residues. The CDR3 DNA is TGTGCCAGCAGGGGTTCCTACGAGCAGTACGTC. Its translation is CASRGSYEQYV.

This clonotype turned up a few times. The chain combines TRBV6-2 or TRBV6-3 with TRBJ1-1; D remains ambiguous. Trimming stripped 2 bases from V and 6 bases from J, with 7 bases between. Germline loops: CDR1 MNHEY, CDR2 SVGEGT. The CDR3 extends over 12 amino acids. The CDR3 spells CASSYPDPEAFF. The CDR3 bases are TGTGCCAGCAGTTACCCGGACCCTGAAGCTTTCTTT.

This clonotype was observed at least ten times. This chain links TRBV7-6 with TRBJ2-3; 8 nucleotides agree with TRBD1. Germline V lookup: CDR1 SGHVS, CDR2 FNYEAQ. The CDR3 loop spans 13 amino acids. V shed 5 bases and J 6 bases; nucleotides not matched to a gene: 4. The CDR3 loop is CASSRRTGDTQYF. For the CDR3, the DNA is TGTGCCAGCAGCAGAAGGACAGGGGATACGCAGTATTTT. Combining the CDR3 with reference TRBV7-6 and TRBJ2-3 gives the whole variable domain GAGVSQSPRYKVTKRGQDVALRCDPISGHVSLYWYRQALGQGPEFLTYFNYEAQQDKSGLPNDRFSAERPEGSISTLTIQRTEQRDSAMYRCASSRRTGDTQYFGPGTRLTVL.

The chain is built from TRBV24-1 and TRBJ2-3; perhaps TRBD2 as D (6 bases). Deletions cut 2 bases from V and 2 bases from J, with 10 bases between. The CDR3 runs 15 residues. Germline V gene data show CDR1 as KGHDR and CDR2 as SFDVKD. In DNA, the CDR3 is TGTGCCACCAGTGATTCCTCGGGACTCACAGATACGCAGTATTTT. Amino acid sequence: CATSDSSGLTDTQYF.

This sequence joins TRBV7-6 and TRBJ1-5; 8 nucleotides line up with TRBD1. With 1 base clipped from V and 2 bases from J, the junction kept 4 bases outside the gene matches. CDR1 and CDR2 (germline): SGHVS, FNYEAQ. The CDR3 contains 16 residues. The CDR3 sequence: CASSLGSGGGNQPQHF. In DNA form, the CDR3 reads TGTGCCAGCAGCTTAGGGTCAGGGGGCGGCAATCAGCCCCAGCATTTT.

The CDR3 nucleotides read TGTGCCAGCAGCCGGACAGGGATGTACGAGCAGTACTTC. It encodes CASSRTGMYEQYF. J is TRBJ2-7 and V is TRBV28, with TRBD1 identical over 8 bases. Germline CDR1 reads MDHEN; CDR2 reads SYDVKM. This CDR3 contains 13 residues. The ends lost 6 bases at V and 4 bases at J; junction bases unmatched: 5.

The CDR3 protein is CASSIEGFGGLSYEQYF. CDR3 coding DNA: TGTGCCAGTAGTATAGAGGGATTTGGCGGACTCTCCTACGAGCAGTACTTC. J is TRBJ2-7 and V is TRBV19; a possible D gene is TRBD2 (5 bases). The CDR3 has 17 amino acids. Trimming left V 0 bases short and J 0 bases short, with 15 bases between. Germline V gene sequence: CDR1 LNHDA, CDR2 SQIVND (reference sequence). Full variable domain (remainder filled in from reference TRBV19 and TRBJ2-7): DGGITQSPKYLFRKEGQNVTLSCEQNLNHDAMYWYRQDPGQGLRLIYYSQIVNDFQKGDIAEGYSVSREKKESFPLTVTSAQKNPTAFYLCASSIEGFGGLSYEQYFGPGTRLTVT.

The rearrangement joins TRBV12-5 to TRBJ2-1; a weak D match, TRBD2 (6 bases). CDR1 and CDR2 from the germline V gene are LGHNT and FRNRAP. Between the trimmed V and J ends, which lost 6 bases and 14 bases, there was a span of 20 bases. This CDR3 contains 13 residues. CDR3 loop: CASGPGSQGKKFF. CDR3 DNA sequence: TGTGCTAGTGGCCCCGGGAGTCAGGGTAAAAAGTTCTTC.

In its sample, this clonotype was seen a few times. V usage is TRBV11-2 and J usage is TRBJ2-7; 7 nucleotides line up with TRBD1. From germline, CDR1 is SGHAT and CDR2 FQNNGV. The length of the CDR3 is 13 residues. V shed 3 bases and J 3 bases; nucleotides not matched to a gene: 2. The CDR3 nucleotides read TGTGCCAGCAGCTTGTACAGGGGCTACGAGCAGTACGTC. This gives the protein CASSLYRGYEQYV.

This clonotype has only a few counts. The chain is built from TRBV4-3 and TRBJ2-7, with TRBD1 matching 10 bases. The CDR3 spans 16 residues. Trimming removed 2 bases from V and 7 bases from J; junction bases left unmatched: 11. CDR1 LGHNA and CDR2 YSLEER come from the germline V gene. The CDR3 sequence is CASSQKTGGGLKEQYV. In nucleotides, the CDR3 is TGCGCCAGCAGCCAAAAGACAGGGGGCGGCTTAAAAGAGCAGTACGTC.

The rearrangement joins TRBV6-1 to TRBJ2-1; 11 bases line up with TRBD2. The ends lost 6 bases at V and 6 bases at J; junction bases unmatched: 7. The CDR3 runs 15 residues. Germline values: CDR1 MNHNS, CDR2 SASEGT. The CDR3 sequence: CASRFLAGGINEQFF. The CDR3 region has the DNA TGTGCCAGCAGGTTCCTAGCGGGAGGAATCAATGAGCAGTTCTTC.

This clonotype has a count of ten or more. The chain recombines TRBV6-2 or TRBV6-3 with TRBJ1-1, with D perhaps TRBD1 (6 bases). Germline CDR1 is MNHEY and CDR2 is SVGEGT. The CDR3 loop spans 14 amino acids. V gave up 3 bases and J gave up 0 bases, with 8 bases separating them. The CDR3 sequence: CASSYGQMNTEAFF. The CDR3 DNA follows: TGTGCCAGCAGTTATGGACAGATGAACACTGAAGCTTTCTTT.

V is TRBV19 and J is TRBJ2-1; TRBD2 agrees at 12 bases. The CDR3 contains 17 residues. From germline, CDR1 is LNHDA and CDR2 SQIVND (reference sequence). J gave up 6 bases and V 7 bases, and 13 bases lay outside the gene matches. The CDR3 loop reads CASTLAGGKPRINEQFF. CDR3 nucleotides: TGTGCCAGTACACTAGCGGGAGGCAAACCGCGAATCAATGAGCAGTTCTTC.

This chain joins TRBV20-1 and TRBJ1-2; 8 nucleotides match TRBD1. Germline values: CDR1 DFQATT, CDR2 SNEGSKA (reference sequence). The trim removed 3 bases at V and 4 bases at J, leaving 16 bases unmatched. This CDR3 is 17 amino acids long. This CDR3 reads CSASTLVGRGRLYGYTF. Written as DNA, the CDR3 is TGCAGTGCTAGTACCCTTGTCGGCAGGGGGCGACTCTATGGCTACACCTTC.

This clonotype was detected ten times or more. The V call is TRBV7-2, the J call TRBJ1-4, with no clear D. There are 16 residues in the CDR3. Germline V gene lookup returns CDR1 SGHTA and CDR2 FQGNSA. V was clipped by 2 bases and J by 7 bases, with 17 bases between them. The CDR3 region is CASSLNPSVSGEKLFF. The DNA for the CDR3 is TGTGCCAGCAGCTTAAACCCCTCCGTTTCCGGTGAAAAACTGTTTTTT.

This clonotype was seen ten or more times. J is TRBJ2-3 and V is TRBV12-3 or TRBV12-4; D may correspond to TRBD1 or TRBD2 (5 bases each). The V end lost 3 bases, the J end lost 0 bases, and 16 bases lay between the germline ends. CDR3 length: 17 residues. CDR3: CASSFNPPGRSTDTQYF. The DNA of the CDR3 is TGTGCCAGCAGTTTTAACCCTCCGGGACGGAGCACAGATACGCAGTATTTT.

This chain joins TRBV7-8 and TRBJ2-7; TRBD1 aligns across 7 bases. Germline V gives CDR1 SGHVS, CDR2 FQNEAQ. Germline trimming cut 5 bases from V and 8 bases from J; bases unmatched to any gene: 6. This CDR3 is 12 amino acids long. In nucleotides, the CDR3 is TGTGCCAGCAGCGTATCGACAGGGCAGCAGTACGTC. As protein: CASSVSTGQQYV.

The rearrangement uses TRBV4-3 and TRBJ2-3; TRBD2 matches at 7 bases. Germline assignment: CDR1 LGHNA and CDR2 YSLEER. The CDR3 runs 14 residues. The V gene end was trimmed by 3 bases and the J gene end by 3 bases; junction bases not matched to a gene: 3. The CDR3 coding sequence is TGCGCCAGCAGCCACCTGCGGGAGACAGATACGCAGTATTTT. Protein: CASSHLRETDTQYF.

This clonotype has a single count. A read error may account for a junction end that differs from germline. CDR3 in DNA: TGTGCCAGCAGTACCCGACAGGGGACTGGCTTCACCTTC. Encoded protein: CASSTRQGTGFTF. The rearrangement uses TRBV6-2 or TRBV6-3 and TRBJ1-2, with 8 bases fitting TRBD1. Germline values: CDR1 MNHEY, CDR2 SVGEGT. The length of the CDR3 is 13 residues.

This clonotype occurred many times. The rearrangement joins TRBV7-2 to TRBJ1-5; no definite D call. CDR3 length equals 13 residues. V was shortened by 5 bases and J by 2 bases, with 7 bases between the two germline ends. Germline V CDR1 and CDR2: SGHTA, FQGNSA. This CDR3 is CASSVRGNQPQHF. For the CDR3, the DNA is TGTGCCAGCAGCGTACGGGGCAATCAGCCCCAGCATTTT.

J is TRBJ2-5 and V is TRBV7-9; D assignment may be TRBD1 or TRBD2 (5 bases each). Trimming removed 8 bases at V and 2 bases at J, with 18 bases between. This CDR3 comprises 15 residues. CDR1 SEHNR and CDR2 FQNEAQ come from the germline V gene (reference sequence). CDR3 coding DNA: TGTGCCAGCGATAAGAGAGAGGGGAAACAAGAGACCCAGTACTTC. Translated: CASDKREGKQETQYF.

This clonotype was counted only a few times. The V gene is TRBV5-1, the J gene TRBJ2-1; tentative D call: TRBD1 (6 bases). CDR3 length: 15 amino acids. Germline loops: CDR1 SGHRS, CDR2 YFSETQ. Trimming took 4 bases from V and 4 from J, leaving 15 bases between them. CDR3: CASSRTQGRYNEQFF. CDR3 nucleotides: TGCGCCAGCAGCCGCACACAGGGACGATACAATGAGCAGTTCTTC.

This clonotype has ten or more counts. The rearrangement links TRBV12-3 or TRBV12-4 to TRBJ2-3; 11 bases are a match to TRBD2. The J segment lost 6 bases and the V segment lost 5 bases, leaving 7 bases of the junction unmatched. The CDR3 spans 15 residues. CDR3 region: CASSTSGRGGDTQYF. For the CDR3, the DNA is TGTGCCAGCAGTACTAGCGGGAGAGGGGGTGATACGCAGTATTTT.

The CDR3 protein is CASSQDGTSGPDTQYF. As DNA, the CDR3 is TGCGCCAGCAGCCAAGATGGGACTAGCGGGCCAGATACGCAGTATTTT. The J gene is TRBJ2-3, the V gene TRBV4-3; TRBD2 matches 12 bases. CDR3 length: 16 amino acids. V dropped 0 bases and J dropped 4; count of bases not matched to a gene: 2. Germline V CDR1 and CDR2: LGHNA, YSLEER.

This clonotype was found a few times. The chain recombines TRBV2 with TRBJ2-3; D perhaps matches TRBD1 (6 bases). V lost 8 bases, J lost 1 base, and 19 bases lay in between. Germline CDR1 reads SNHLY; CDR2 reads FYNNEI. The CDR3 length is 16 residues. The CDR3 DNA is TGTGCCAGCCCCCTTCTGGCCGCAGGGGGCACAGATACGCAGTATTTT. Protein sequence: CASPLLAAGGTDTQYF.

The chain uses TRBV15 and TRBJ2-3; weak D call: TRBD1 (5 bases). Per the germline V gene, CDR1 is LNHNV and CDR2 is YYDKDF (reference sequence). The V end was cut by 5 bases, the J end by 1 base, with 13 bases between. This CDR3 has 15 amino acids. CDR3 sequence (DNA): TGTGCCACCAGCGCCCGACAGACCCGCACAGATACGCAGTATTTT. Translating it yields CATSARQTRTDTQYF.

The chain employs TRBV7-9 and TRBJ2-7, with TRBD1 matching over 9 bases. Germline loops: CDR1 SEHNR, CDR2 FQNEAQ (reference sequence). This CDR3 has 14 residues. With 1 base clipped from V and 8 bases from J, the junction kept 6 bases outside the gene matches. In DNA form, the CDR3 reads TGTGCCAGCAGCTTAGGTGGGACAGGGTCTCAGCAGTACTTC. It is translated as CASSLGGTGSQQYF. Combining the CDR3 with reference TRBV7-9 and TRBJ2-7 gives the whole variable domain DTGVSQNPRHKITKRGQNVTFRCDPISEHNRLYWYRQTLGQGPEFLTYFQNEAQLEKSRLLSDRFSAERPKGSFSTLEIQRTEQGDSAMYLCASSLGGTGSQQYFGPGTRLTVT.

The gene calls are TRBV29-1 and TRBJ2-5; TRBD2 matches 11 bases. This CDR3 spans 13 amino acids. CDR1 SQVTM and CDR2 ANQGSEA come from the germline V gene. The V segment lost 4 bases and the J segment 5 bases; nucleotides outside the gene matches: 3. The CDR3 loop reads CSVALAGAETQYF. CDR3 nucleotides: TGCAGCGTTGCACTAGCGGGAGCGGAGACCCAGTACTTC.

This clonotype was detected many times. The CDR3 bases are TGTGCCAGCAGCAGGAACAGGGGGAGGGATTCACCCCTCCACTTT. Amino acid sequence: CASSRNRGRDSPLHF. The chain carries TRBV7-8 and TRBJ1-6; 8 bases map to TRBD1. The germline V gene encodes CDR1 SGHVS and CDR2 FQNEAQ. This CDR3 comprises 15 residues. V lost 5 bases, J lost 8 bases, and 8 bases stayed unmatched.

The CDR3 DNA follows: TGTGCCAGTCAAGAATTCCGCAATCAGCCCCAGCATTTT. This codes for CASQEFRNQPQHF. The V call is TRBV19, the J call TRBJ1-5; D not certain. The CDR3 is 13 residues long. In germline, CDR1 is LNHDA, CDR2 SQIVND (reference sequence). Trimming stripped 8 bases from V and 2 bases from J, with 10 bases between.

The chain joins TRBV4-1 to TRBJ1-2, with 7 bases fitting TRBD1. From germline, CDR1 is MGHRA and CDR2 YSYEKL. The CDR3 contains 17 residues. With 0 bases clipped from V and 3 bases from J, the junction kept 10 bases outside the gene matches. The CDR3 loop is CASSQDLAGGLYYGYTF. As DNA, the CDR3 is TGCGCCAGCAGCCAAGATCTGGCAGGGGGATTATACTATGGCTACACCTTC.